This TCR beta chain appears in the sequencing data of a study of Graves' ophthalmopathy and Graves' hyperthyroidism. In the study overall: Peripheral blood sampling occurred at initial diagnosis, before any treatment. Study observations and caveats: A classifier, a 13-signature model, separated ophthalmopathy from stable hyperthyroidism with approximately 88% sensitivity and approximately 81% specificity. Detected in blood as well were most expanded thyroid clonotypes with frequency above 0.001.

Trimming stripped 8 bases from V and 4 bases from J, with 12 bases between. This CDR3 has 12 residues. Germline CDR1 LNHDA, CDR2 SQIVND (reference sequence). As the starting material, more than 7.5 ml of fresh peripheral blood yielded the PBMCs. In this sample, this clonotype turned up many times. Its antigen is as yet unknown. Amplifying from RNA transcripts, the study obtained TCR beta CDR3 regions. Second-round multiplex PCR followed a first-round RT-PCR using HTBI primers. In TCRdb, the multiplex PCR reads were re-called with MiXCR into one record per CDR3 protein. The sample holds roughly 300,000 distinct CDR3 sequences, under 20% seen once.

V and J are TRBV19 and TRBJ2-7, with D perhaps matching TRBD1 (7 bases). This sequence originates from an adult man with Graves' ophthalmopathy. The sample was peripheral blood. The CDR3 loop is CASGGTEYEQYF. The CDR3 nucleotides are TGTGCCAGTGGCGGGACAGAATACGAGCAGTACTTC.